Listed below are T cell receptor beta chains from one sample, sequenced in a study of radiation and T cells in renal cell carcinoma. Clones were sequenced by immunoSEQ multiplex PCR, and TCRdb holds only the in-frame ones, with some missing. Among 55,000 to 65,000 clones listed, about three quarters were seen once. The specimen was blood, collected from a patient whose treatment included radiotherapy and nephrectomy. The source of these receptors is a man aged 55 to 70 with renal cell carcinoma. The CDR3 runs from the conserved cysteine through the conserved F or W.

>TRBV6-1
CASSSQGHDYGYTF
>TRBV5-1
CASSPGSGPNTGELFF
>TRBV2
CASRRQEYEQYF
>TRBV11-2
CASSLAGGNTEAFF
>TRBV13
CASSTGTSGSRIGELFF
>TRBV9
CASSVGQGARSEAFF
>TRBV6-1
CASSERPGAYNEQFF
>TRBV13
CASSTEGAPTIYF
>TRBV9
CASSVLAGGPYEQFF
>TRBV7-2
CASSLAGGIISTDTQYF
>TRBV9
CASSVEGGRYNEQFF
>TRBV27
CASSLFQGPGSPLHF
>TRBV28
CASVGQGGVSDTQYF
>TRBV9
CASTPGVITDTQYF
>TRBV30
CAWSERGRVSGYTF
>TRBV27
CASSFGQNTEAFF
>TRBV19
CASSSPASHNTDTQYF
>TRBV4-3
CASSPSGQGNQPQHF
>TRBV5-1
CASSPAGEIETQYF
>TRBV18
CASSLLGTNEKLFF
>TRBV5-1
CASSPIRDTGEKLFF
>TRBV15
CATSRDLGYGDTEAFF
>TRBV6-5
CASRLLTRQDDEQYF
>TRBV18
CASSPGGQSYGYTF
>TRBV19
CASSMRGNTEAFF
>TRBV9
CASNREGERSYNEQFF
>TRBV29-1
CSVHNVPKETQYF
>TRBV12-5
CASGSGVSNTGELFF
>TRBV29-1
CSVEGPSATQFF